The clone carrying this TCR beta chain was found many times. Its antigen is as yet unknown. This record comes from a study of response to subunit inactivated influenza vaccine. General study points: That few new T cells are recruited by each seasonal influenza vaccination was the authors' suggestion.

Via MiXCR, TCRdb re-called the RT-PCR reads, giving one row per CDR3 protein. The table includes 450,000 to 500,000 distinct CDR3 sequences, about a tenth detected once. The CDR3 sequence is 13 residues long. CDR1 and CDR2 (germline): LGHNA, YSLEER. V was pared by 0 bases and J by 8 bases, with 2 bases of the junction left unmatched. The chain carries TRBV4-3 and TRBJ2-3; 7 bases line up with TRBD2. The sequences come from PBMCs from blood, collected about 6 weeks after vaccination. The source of this sequence is a man aged 50 to 60 who received an inactivated influenza vaccine. In DNA, the CDR3 is TGCGCCAGCAGCCAAGATCAGCGGGGTACGCAGTATTTT. It encodes CASSQDQRGTQYF.